This T cell receptor (beta chain) was sequenced during a study of lung T cells in sarcoidosis with Löfgren's syndrome. At the level of the study: Repertoire analyses centered on Löfgren's syndrome patients.

TCRdb reprocessed the reads with MiXCR, giving one entry per CDR3 protein. This table has 60,000 to 70,000 distinct CDR3 sequences, 20% to 25% appearing once. The study's findings and limits: Paired TRAV12-1/TRBV2 TCRs showed CDR3 homology and preferential pairing. TRAV12-1 and TRBV2 were reportedly most expanded in Löfgren's patients. Recognition of an unidentified sarcoidosis antigen was only suggested.

This clonotype was seen many times. Its antigen is undetermined. V gave up 6 bases and J gave up 5 bases; unmatched junction bases: 10. CDR3 size: 15 residues. The V gene's germline CDR1 is DFQATT and CDR2 SNEGSKA (reference sequence). The sample comprised CD4+ T cells from PBMCs. This TCR was recovered from a human donor with sarcoidosis (Löfgren's syndrome or another form), or a control subject (not recorded which). The V call is TRBV20-1, the J call TRBJ2-1, with 10 bases that match TRBD2. CDR3 in amino acids: CSATSSGGLNNEQFF. In DNA form, the CDR3 reads TGCAGTGCAACTTCTAGCGGGGGACTTAACAATGAGCAGTTCTTC.